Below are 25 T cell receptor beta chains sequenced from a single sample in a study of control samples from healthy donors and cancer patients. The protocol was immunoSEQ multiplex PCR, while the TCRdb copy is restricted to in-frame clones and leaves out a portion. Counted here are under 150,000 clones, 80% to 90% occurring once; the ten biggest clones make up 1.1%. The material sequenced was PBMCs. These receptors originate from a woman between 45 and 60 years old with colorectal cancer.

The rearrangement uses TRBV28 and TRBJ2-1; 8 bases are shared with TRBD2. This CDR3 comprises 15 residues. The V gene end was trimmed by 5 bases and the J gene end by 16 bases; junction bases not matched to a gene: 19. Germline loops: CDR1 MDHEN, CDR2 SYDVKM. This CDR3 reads CASSLVEESGGHNFF. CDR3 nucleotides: TGTGCCAGCAGTCTTGTGGAAGAGAGCGGGGGCCACAATTTCTTC.

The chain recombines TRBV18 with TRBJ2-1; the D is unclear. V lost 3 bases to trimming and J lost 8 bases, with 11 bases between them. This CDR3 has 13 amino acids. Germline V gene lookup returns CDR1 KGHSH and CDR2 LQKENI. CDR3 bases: TGTGCCAGCTCACCCAGATGGGGTGATGAGCAGTTCTTC. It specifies CASSPRWGDEQFF. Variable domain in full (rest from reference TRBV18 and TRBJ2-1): NAGVMQNPRHLVRRRGQEARLRCSPMKGHSHVYWYRQLPEEGLKFMVYLQKENIIDESGMPKERFSAEFPKEGPSILRIQQVVRGDSAAYFCASSPRWGDEQFFGPGTRLTVL.

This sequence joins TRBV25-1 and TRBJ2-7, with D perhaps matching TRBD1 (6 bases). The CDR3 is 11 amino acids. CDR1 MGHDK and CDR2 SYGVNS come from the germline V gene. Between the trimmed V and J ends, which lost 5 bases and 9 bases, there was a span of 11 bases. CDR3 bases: TGTGCCAGCAGTCTCCAGGGGCGGCAGTACTTC. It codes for CASSLQGRQYF.

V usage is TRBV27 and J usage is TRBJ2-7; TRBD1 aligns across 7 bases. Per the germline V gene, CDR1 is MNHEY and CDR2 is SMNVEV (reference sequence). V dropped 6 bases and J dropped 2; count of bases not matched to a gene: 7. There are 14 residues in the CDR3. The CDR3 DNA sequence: TGTGCCAGCAGCCGCTCAACAGGGGCCTACGAGCAGTACTTC. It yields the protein CASSRSTGAYEQYF.

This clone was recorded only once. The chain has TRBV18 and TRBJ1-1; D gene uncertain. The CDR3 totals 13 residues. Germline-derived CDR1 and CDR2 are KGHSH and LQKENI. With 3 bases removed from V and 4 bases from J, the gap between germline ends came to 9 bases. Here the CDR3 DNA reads TGTGCCAGCTCACCGGCTCCTGCCACTGAAGCTTTCTTT. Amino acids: CASSPAPATEAFF.

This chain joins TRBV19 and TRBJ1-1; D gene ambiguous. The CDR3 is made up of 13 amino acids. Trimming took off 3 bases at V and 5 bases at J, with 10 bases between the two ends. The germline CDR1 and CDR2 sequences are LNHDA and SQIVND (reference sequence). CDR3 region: CASSINKETEAFF. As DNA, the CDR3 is TGTGCCAGTAGTATCAATAAGGAGACTGAAGCTTTCTTT.

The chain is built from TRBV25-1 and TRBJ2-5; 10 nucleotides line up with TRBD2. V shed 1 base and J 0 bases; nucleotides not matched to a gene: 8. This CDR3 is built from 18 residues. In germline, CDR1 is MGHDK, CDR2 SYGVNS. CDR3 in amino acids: CASSESRLAGVYQETQYF. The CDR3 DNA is TGTGCCAGCAGTGAATCGCGGCTAGCGGGGGTATACCAAGAGACCCAGTACTTC.

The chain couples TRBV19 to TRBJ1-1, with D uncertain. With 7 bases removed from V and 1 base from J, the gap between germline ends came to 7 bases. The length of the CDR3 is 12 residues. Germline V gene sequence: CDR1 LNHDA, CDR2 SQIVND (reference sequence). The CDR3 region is CASNIRNTEAFF. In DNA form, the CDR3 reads TGTGCCAGTAACATCAGGAACACTGAAGCTTTCTTT.

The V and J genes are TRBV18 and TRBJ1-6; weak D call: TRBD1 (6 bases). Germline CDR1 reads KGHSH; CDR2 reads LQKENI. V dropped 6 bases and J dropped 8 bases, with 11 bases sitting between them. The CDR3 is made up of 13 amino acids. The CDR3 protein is CASSTNRDSPLHF. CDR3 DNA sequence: TGTGCCAGCTCGACCAACAGGGATTCACCCCTCCACTTT.

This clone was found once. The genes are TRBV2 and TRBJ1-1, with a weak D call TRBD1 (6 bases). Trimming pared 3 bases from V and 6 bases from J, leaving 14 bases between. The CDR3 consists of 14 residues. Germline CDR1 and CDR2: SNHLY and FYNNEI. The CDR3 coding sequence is TGTGCCAGCAGTGAGGTTGGGGGCTTTCCTGAAGCTTTCTTT. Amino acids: CASSEVGGFPEAFF. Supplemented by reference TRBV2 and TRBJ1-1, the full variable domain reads EPEVTQTPSHQVTQMGQEVILRCVPISNHLYFYWYRQILGQKVEFLVSFYNNEISEKSEIFDDQFSVERPDGSNFTLKIRSTKLEDSAMYFCASSEVGGFPEAFFGQGTRLTVV.

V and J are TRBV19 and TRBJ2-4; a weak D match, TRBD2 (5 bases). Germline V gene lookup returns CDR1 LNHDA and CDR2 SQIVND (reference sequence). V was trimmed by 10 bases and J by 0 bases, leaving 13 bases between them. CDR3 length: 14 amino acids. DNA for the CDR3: TGTGCCAACCGGGATCTACTAGCCAAAAACATTCAGTACTTC. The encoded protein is CANRDLLAKNIQYF.

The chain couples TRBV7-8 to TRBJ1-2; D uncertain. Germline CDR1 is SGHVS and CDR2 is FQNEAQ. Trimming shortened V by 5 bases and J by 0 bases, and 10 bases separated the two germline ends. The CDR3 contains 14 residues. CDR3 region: CASSDAAANYGYTF. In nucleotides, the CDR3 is TGTGCCAGCAGCGATGCGGCAGCTAACTATGGCTACACCTTC.

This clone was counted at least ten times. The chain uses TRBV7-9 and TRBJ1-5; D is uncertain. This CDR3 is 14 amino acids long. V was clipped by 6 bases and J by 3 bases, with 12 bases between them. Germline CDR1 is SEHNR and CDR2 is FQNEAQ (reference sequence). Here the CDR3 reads CASSPLANNQPQHF. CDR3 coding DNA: TGTGCCAGCAGTCCCCTCGCTAACAATCAGCCCCAGCATTTT. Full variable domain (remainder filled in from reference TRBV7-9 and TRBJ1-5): DTGVSQNPRHKITKRGQNVTFRCDPISEHNRLYWYRQTLGQGPEFLTYFQNEAQLEKSRLLSDRFSAERPKGSFSTLEIQRTEQGDSAMYLCASSPLANNQPQHFGDGTRLSIL.

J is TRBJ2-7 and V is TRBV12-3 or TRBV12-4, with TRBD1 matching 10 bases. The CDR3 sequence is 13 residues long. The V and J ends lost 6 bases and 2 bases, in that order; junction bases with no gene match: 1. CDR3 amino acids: CASRGTGAYEQYF. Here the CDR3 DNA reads TGTGCCAGCAGAGGGACAGGGGCCTACGAGCAGTACTTC.

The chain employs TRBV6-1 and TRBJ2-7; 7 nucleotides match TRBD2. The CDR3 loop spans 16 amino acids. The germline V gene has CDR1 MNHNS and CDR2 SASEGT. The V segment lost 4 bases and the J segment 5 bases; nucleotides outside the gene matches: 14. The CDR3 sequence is CASSGGIGGSGHEQYF. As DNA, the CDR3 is TGTGCCAGCAGTGGGGGAATTGGCGGGAGTGGCCACGAGCAGTACTTC.

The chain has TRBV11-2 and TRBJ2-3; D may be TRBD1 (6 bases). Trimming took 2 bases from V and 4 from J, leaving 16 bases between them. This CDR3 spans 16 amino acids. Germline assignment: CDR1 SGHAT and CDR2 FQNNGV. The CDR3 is CASSLSSRGGSDTQYF. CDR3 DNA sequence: TGTGCCAGCAGCTTATCCAGCAGGGGCGGATCAGATACGCAGTATTTT.

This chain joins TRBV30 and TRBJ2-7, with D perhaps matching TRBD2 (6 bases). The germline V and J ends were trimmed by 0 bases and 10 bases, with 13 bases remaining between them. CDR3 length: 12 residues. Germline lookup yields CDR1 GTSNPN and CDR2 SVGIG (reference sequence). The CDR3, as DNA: TGTGCCTGGAGTGTCCCGGGACTCCCCCAGTACTTC. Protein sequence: CAWSVPGLPQYF. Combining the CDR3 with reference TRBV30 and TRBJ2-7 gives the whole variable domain SQTIHQWPATLVQPVGSPLSLECTVEGTSNPNLYWYRQAAGRGLQLLFYSVGIGQISSEVPQNLSASRPQDRQFILSSKKLLLSDSGFYLCAWSVPGLPQYFGPGTRLTVT.

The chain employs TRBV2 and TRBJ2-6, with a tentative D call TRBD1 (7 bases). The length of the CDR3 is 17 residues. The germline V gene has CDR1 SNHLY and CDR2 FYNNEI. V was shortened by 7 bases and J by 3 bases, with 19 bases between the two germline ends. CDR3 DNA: TGTGCCAGCATAGGGGAGGACAGGTGGGGTGGGGCCAACGTCCTGACTTTC. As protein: CASIGEDRWGGANVLTF.

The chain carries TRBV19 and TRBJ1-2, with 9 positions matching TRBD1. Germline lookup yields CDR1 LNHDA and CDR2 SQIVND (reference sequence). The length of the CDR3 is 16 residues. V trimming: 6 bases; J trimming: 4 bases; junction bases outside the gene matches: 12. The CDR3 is CASSFFGQGSSYGYTF. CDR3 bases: TGTGCCAGTAGCTTCTTCGGACAGGGGTCTTCCTATGGCTACACCTTC. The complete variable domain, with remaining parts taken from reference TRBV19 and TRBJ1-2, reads DGGITQSPKYLFRKEGQNVTLSCEQNLNHDAMYWYRQDPGQGLRLIYYSQIVNDFQKGDIAEGYSVSREKKESFPLTVTSAQKNPTAFYLCASSFFGQGSSYGYTFGSGTRLTVV.

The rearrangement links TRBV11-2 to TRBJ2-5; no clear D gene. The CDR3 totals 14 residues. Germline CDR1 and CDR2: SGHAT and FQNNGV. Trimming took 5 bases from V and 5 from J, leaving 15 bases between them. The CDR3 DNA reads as TGTGCCAGCAGCCCAATCTCCCTCGGCGAGACCCAGTACTTC. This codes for CASSPISLGETQYF.

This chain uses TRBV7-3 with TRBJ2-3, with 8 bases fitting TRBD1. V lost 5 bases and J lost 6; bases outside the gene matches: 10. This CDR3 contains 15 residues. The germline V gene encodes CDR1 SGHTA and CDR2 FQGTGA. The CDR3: CASSRQGSTSDTQYF. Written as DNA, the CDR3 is TGTGCCAGCAGCAGACAGGGGTCCACCTCGGATACGCAGTATTTT.

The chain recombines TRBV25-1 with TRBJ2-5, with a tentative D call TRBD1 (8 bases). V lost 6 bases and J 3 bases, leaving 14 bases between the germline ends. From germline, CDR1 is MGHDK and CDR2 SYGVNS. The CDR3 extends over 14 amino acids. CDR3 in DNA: TGTGCCAGCAGGTTCACAGGGGGGGAAGAGACCCAGTACTTC. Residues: CASRFTGGEETQYF.

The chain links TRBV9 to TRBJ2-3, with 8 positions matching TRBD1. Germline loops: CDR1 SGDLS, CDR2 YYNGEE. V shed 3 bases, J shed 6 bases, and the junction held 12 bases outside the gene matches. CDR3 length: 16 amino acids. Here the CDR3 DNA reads TGTGCCAGCAGCGAGAGACAGGGGACCCGGATCGATACGCAGTATTTT. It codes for CASSERQGTRIDTQYF.

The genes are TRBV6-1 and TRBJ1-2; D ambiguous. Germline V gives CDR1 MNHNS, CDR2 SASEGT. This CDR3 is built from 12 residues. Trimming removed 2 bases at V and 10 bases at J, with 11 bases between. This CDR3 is CASSEWLGDYTF. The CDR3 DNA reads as TGTGCCAGCAGTGAATGGCTCGGGGACTACACCTTC.

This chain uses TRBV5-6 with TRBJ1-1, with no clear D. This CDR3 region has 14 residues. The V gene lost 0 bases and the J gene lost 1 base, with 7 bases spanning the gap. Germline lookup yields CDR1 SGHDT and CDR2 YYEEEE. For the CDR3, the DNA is TGTGCCAGCAGCTTGGCGGGCCCGAACACTGAAGCTTTCTTT. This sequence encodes CASSLAGPNTEAFF. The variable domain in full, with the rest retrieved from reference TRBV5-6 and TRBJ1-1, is DAGVTQSPTHLIKTRGQQVTLRCSPKSGHDTVSWYQQALGQGPQFIFQYYEEEERQRGNFPDRFSGHQFPNYSSELNVNALLLGDSALYLCASSLAGPNTEAFFGQGTRLTVV.